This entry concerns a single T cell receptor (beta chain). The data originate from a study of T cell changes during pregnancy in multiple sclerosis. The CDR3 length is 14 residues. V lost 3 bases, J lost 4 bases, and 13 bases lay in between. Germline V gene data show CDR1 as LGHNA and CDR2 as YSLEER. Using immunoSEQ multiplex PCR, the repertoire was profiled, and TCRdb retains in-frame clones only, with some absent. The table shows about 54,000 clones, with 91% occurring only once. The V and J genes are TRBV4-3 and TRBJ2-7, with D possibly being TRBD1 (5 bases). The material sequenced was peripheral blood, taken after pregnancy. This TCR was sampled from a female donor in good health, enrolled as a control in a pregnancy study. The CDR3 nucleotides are TGCGCCAGCAGCCATAGAAGGACACGGTACGAGCAGTACTTC. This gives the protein CASSHRRTRYEQYF.